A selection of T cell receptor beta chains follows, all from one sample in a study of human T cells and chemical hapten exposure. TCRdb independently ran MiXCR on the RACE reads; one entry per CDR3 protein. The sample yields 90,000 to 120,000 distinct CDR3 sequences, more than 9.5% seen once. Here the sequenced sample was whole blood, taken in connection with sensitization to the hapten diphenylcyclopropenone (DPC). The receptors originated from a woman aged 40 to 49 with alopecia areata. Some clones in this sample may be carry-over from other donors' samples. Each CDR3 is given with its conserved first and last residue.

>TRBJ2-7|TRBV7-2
CASSLTFSTSYEQYF
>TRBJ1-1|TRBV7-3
CASSSDRAVTEAFF
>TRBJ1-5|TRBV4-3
CASSPAVGISNQPQHF
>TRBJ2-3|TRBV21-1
CASSKALRRLAGVTDTQYF
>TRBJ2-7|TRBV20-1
CSARDRESYEQYF
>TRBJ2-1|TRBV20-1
CSTYRSYNEQFF
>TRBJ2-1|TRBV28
CASSSQDSGSFSYEQFF
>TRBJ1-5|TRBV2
CASSETNSNQPQHF
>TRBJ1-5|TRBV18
CASSGGQGNNQPQHF
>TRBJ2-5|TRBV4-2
CASSQVLAGTGEKETQYF
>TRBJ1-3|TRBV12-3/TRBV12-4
CASSFYSSAGNTIYF
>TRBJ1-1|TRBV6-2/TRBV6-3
CASIPGRSTEAFF
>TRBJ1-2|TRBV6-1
CASSMGQENYGYTF
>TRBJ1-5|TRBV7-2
CASSLDRDRQPQHF
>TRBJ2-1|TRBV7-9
CASSVRRQGALYNEQFF
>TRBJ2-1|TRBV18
CASSPLADNEQFF
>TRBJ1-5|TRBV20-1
CSARLRGRNQPQHF
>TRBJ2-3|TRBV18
CASSPLAGGSTDTQYF
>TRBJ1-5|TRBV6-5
CASSPTPGQGSPQHF
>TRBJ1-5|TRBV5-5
CASSLLSGNQPQHF
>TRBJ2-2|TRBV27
CASRRETGYGELFF
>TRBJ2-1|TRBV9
CASSVVGRSSEQFF
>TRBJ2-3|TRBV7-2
CASSHPGSRDTQYF
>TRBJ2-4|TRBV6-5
CASPSKAKNIQYF
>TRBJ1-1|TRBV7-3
CASSSQDRGMNTEAFF
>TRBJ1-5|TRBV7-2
CASSLADQPQHF
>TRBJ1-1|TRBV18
CASSPYRDRASETEAFF
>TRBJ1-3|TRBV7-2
CASSLAPDKRNTIYF
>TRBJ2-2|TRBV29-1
CSVGQGLNTGELFF
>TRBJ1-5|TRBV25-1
CASSAGGQPNQPQHF
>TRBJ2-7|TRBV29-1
CSVATRTGAEQYF
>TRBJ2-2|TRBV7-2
CASSTRRLAGITGELFF
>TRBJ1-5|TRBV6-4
CASSLTSGGNQPQHF
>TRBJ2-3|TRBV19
CASSLLAASTDTQYF
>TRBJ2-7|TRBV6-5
CASSVTESSYEQYF
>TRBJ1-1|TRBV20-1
CSAPRRGLAEAFF
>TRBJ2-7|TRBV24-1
CATSKGGSDEQYF
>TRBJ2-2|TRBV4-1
CASSQVNSRTGELFF
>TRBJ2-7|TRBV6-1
CASSASWTGLYEQYF
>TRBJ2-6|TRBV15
CATSETSEGANVLTF
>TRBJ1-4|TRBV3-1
CASSQSLSGARRLSEKLFF
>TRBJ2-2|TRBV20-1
CSAGGRTGRELFF
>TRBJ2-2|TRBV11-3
CASSLDLRQGAGELFF
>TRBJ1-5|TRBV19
CASTPRGAGGQPQHF
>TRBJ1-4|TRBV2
CASRRTAPTNEKLFF
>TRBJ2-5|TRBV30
CAWSERETQYF